This is a list of T cell receptor beta chains from one sample in a study of blood T cell repertoires in COVID-19. The table came from immunoSEQ multiplex PCR; TCRdb's copy has only in-frame clones and leaves some out. The table lists around 99,000 clones, 80% of them singletons, with 4% to 5.5% in the top ten. Sequences were obtained from peripheral blood. The source is a human donor in a cohort sampled during active or convalescent COVID-19. Both conserved end residues are part of each CDR3. A D gene is named only where the DNA matches it firmly. Expanded clones get a size class; other rows say once, few or many, or leave the size out.

DNA: TGTGCCAGTCATAGCCTAGCGGGGGAGGGAGATACGCAGTATTTT
CDR3: CASHSLAGEGDTQYF
V: TRBV6-5
D: TRBD2
size: NA
J: TRBJ2-3

DNA: TGCAGCACACAGTCTTTTAACAATGAGCAGTTCTTC
CDR3: CSTQSFNNEQFF
V: TRBV29-1
D: NA
size: NA
J: TRBJ2-1

DNA: TGTGCCAGCAGCCAAGCGTTGAACACTGAAGCTTTCTTT
CDR3: CASSQALNTEAFF
V: TRBV14
D: NA
size: NA
J: TRBJ1-1

DNA: TGCGCCAGCAGCCCGTACTTAGTGTCACCCTACGAGCAGTACTTC
CDR3: CASSPYLVSPYEQYF
V: TRBV4-3
D: NA
size: medium-sized
J: TRBJ2-7

DNA: TGTGCCAGCAGCCCAACCAGACAGGGGGCCCATGAGCAGTTCTTC
CDR3: CASSPTRQGAHEQFF
V: TRBV14
D: TRBD1
size: NA
J: TRBJ2-1

DNA: TGTGCCAGCACCCTCCGGGGGGCTGGTTCCTACGAGCAGTACTTC
CDR3: CASTLRGAGSYEQYF
V: TRBV28
D: NA
size: NA
J: TRBJ2-7

DNA: TGTGCCAGCAGCCAAGGGGCGGTTCGGACAGGGATATGGGATACGCAGTATTTT
CDR3: CASSQGAVRTGIWDTQYF
V: TRBV14
D: TRBD1
size: NA
J: TRBJ2-3

DNA: TGTGCCAGCAGCGCGCGTGAAGCTTTCTTT
CDR3: CASSAREAFF
V: TRBV11-2
D: NA
size: NA
J: TRBJ1-1

DNA: TGTGCCAGCAGTTCGTGGGACAGGGCCACCTACGAGCAGTACTTC
CDR3: CASSSWDRATYEQYF
V: TRBV27
D: TRBD1
size: NA
J: TRBJ2-7

DNA: TGTGCCAGCAGCCAAACCTGGGAGGGCGAGCAGTACTTC
CDR3: CASSQTWEGEQYF
V: TRBV3-1/TRBV3-2
D: TRBD2
size: NA
J: TRBJ2-7

DNA: TGTGCCACCAGCGATTGGAGACAGGGGGCAAATGAAAAACTGTTTTTT
CDR3: CATSDWRQGANEKLFF
V: TRBV15
D: TRBD1
size: NA
J: TRBJ1-4

DNA: TGTGCCAGCAGTGGGACTAGGAATACGCAGTATTTT
CDR3: CASSGTRNTQYF
V: TRBV6-2/TRBV6-3
D: TRBD2
size: NA
J: TRBJ2-3

DNA: TGTGCCAGCAGTTACTCCACAGGGCACAATTCACCCCTCCACTTT
CDR3: CASSYSTGHNSPLHF
V: TRBV6-5
D: NA
size: NA
J: TRBJ1-6

DNA: TGTGCCAGCAGCGTGGGGGACAGCCGCTACACCTTC
CDR3: CASSVGDSRYTF
V: TRBV9
D: TRBD1
size: few
J: TRBJ1-2

DNA: TGCGCCAGCAGAAGAATCGGACAGGGTGCCGAGCAGTACTTC
CDR3: CASRRIGQGAEQYF
V: TRBV10-2
D: TRBD1
size: NA
J: TRBJ2-7

DNA: TGTGCCAGCAGCTTAGCGATCGGACTAGCCGTTAGTGAGCAGTTCTTC
CDR3: CASSLAIGLAVSEQFF
V: TRBV7-9
D: TRBD2
size: NA
J: TRBJ2-1

DNA: TGCGCCAGCAGCCATTACCTCAGGGAACGGGGGACCCAGCATTTT
CDR3: CASSHYLRERGTQHF
V: TRBV4-1
D: NA
size: NA
J: TRBJ1-5

DNA: TGTGCCAGCTCCAGAAATGCTAGCGGGAGAGGCGAGCAGTACTTC
CDR3: CASSRNASGRGEQYF
V: TRBV18
D: TRBD2
size: NA
J: TRBJ2-7

DNA: TGTGCCAGCAGTTCCCTTGGGGCTCTAAGACAGGGCGGGACGGAGGATGGCTACACCTTC
CDR3: CASSSLGALRQGGTEDGYTF
V: TRBV27
D: TRBD1
size: NA
J: TRBJ1-2

DNA: TGTGCCAGCTCACCAGCACAGGGGCCACCCCTCCACTTT
CDR3: CASSPAQGPPLHF
V: TRBV18
D: TRBD1
size: NA
J: TRBJ1-6

DNA: TGCGCCAGCAGCTCAGGACAGCACAGCGAGCAGTACTTC
CDR3: CASSSGQHSEQYF
V: TRBV5-1
D: NA
size: NA
J: TRBJ2-7

DNA: TGCGCCAGCAGCTTGGGGCAGGGGGGTGAAAAACTGTTTTTT
CDR3: CASSLGQGGEKLFF
V: TRBV5-1
D: TRBD1
size: NA
J: TRBJ1-4

DNA: TGTGCCAGCAGTTACTCGATAGCCAGCACAGATACGCAGTATTTT
CDR3: CASSYSIASTDTQYF
V: TRBV6-2/TRBV6-3
D: NA
size: NA
J: TRBJ2-3

DNA: TGTGCCAGCAGCTTGGAGGGGTACCAGCCCCAGCATTTT
CDR3: CASSLEGYQPQHF
V: TRBV5-6
D: NA
size: NA
J: TRBJ1-5

DNA: TGTGCCAGCAGCCCGGGGACTAGCGCCTATATCCCTGGGGCCAACGTCCTGACTTTC
CDR3: CASSPGTSAYIPGANVLTF
V: TRBV7-3
D: TRBD2
size: NA
J: TRBJ2-6

DNA: TGTGCCAGCAGCCGGCATCTAGCGGGAGCGAACACCGGGGAGCTGTTTTTT
CDR3: CASSRHLAGANTGELFF
V: TRBV4-2
D: TRBD2
size: NA
J: TRBJ2-2

DNA: TGTGCCAGCAGCTCTCGGGGGAATGAGCAGTTCTTC
CDR3: CASSSRGNEQFF
V: TRBV13
D: NA
size: NA
J: TRBJ2-1

DNA: TGTGCCAGTAGTATACATGGTGACACCACCTACGAGCAGTACTTC
CDR3: CASSIHGDTTYEQYF
V: TRBV19
D: NA
size: NA
J: TRBJ2-7

DNA: TGTGCCAGTAGTTCAACCCGGATGGGGACAGCTCAGAGGGGCTACACCTTC
CDR3: CASSSTRMGTAQRGYTF
V: TRBV19
D: TRBD1
size: NA
J: TRBJ1-2

DNA: TGCGCCAGCAGCTTGGGAGGTACTGAGCAGTTCTTC
CDR3: CASSLGGTEQFF
V: TRBV5-1
D: NA
size: NA
J: TRBJ2-1

DNA: TGTGCCAGCAGCCCGACAGTGGAGACCCAGTACTTC
CDR3: CASSPTVETQYF
V: TRBV6-2/TRBV6-3
D: NA
size: few
J: TRBJ2-5

DNA: TGTGCCTGGAGTGTATCCAGGGCCGGTAACAATCAGCCCCAGCATTTT
CDR3: CAWSVSRAGNNQPQHF
V: TRBV30
D: NA
size: NA
J: TRBJ1-5

DNA: TGTGCCAGCAGCCGAAGACAGAATGAAAAACTGTTTTTT
CDR3: CASSRRQNEKLFF
V: TRBV7-9
D: NA
size: NA
J: TRBJ1-4

DNA: TGTGCCAGTAGTATAGTTAATAGCAATCAGCCCCAGCATTTT
CDR3: CASSIVNSNQPQHF
V: TRBV19
D: NA
size: NA
J: TRBJ1-5

DNA: TGTGCCAGCAGCCTCTTTGGGCTAATGAACACCGGGGAGCTGTTTTTT
CDR3: CASSLFGLMNTGELFF
V: TRBV7-2
D: NA
size: NA
J: TRBJ2-2

DNA: TGTGCCAGCAGCGACAGGGGTTCTGGGGCCAACGTCCTGACTTTC
CDR3: CASSDRGSGANVLTF
V: TRBV2
D: TRBD1
size: NA
J: TRBJ2-6

DNA: TGTGCCGCGGGCGACACCGGGGAGCTGTTTTTT
CDR3: CAAGDTGELFF
V: TRBV12-3/TRBV12-4
D: NA
size: few
J: TRBJ2-2

DNA: TGTGCCACCAGTGATTTGCTCCCTTCGGTAGCGGGAGGTTATGAGCAGTTCTTC
CDR3: CATSDLLPSVAGGYEQFF
V: TRBV24-1
D: TRBD2
size: few
J: TRBJ2-1

DNA: TGTGCCAGCAGCCCCAGGGGACTAGCGGGGGGGGCAGATACGCAGTATTTT
CDR3: CASSPRGLAGGADTQYF
V: TRBV9
D: TRBD2
size: NA
J: TRBJ2-3

DNA: TGCGCCAGCAGGACAGGGGTTTGGGAGAACACTGAAGCTTTCTTT
CDR3: CASRTGVWENTEAFF
V: TRBV5-1
D: TRBD1
size: NA
J: TRBJ1-1

DNA: TGTGCCAGCAGCTTCTCGGTGTGGCCAGGGGGCACTGAAGCTTTCTTT
CDR3: CASSFSVWPGGTEAFF
V: TRBV7-9
D: TRBD1
size: few
J: TRBJ1-1

DNA: TGTGCCAGTAGTGTAGGACAGGGTCTAGCCAAAAACATTCAGTACTTC
CDR3: CASSVGQGLAKNIQYF
V: TRBV19
D: TRBD1
size: NA
J: TRBJ2-4

DNA: TGTGCCAGCAGCCCTAGGGGAGGGGATGAAAAACTGTTTTTT
CDR3: CASSPRGGDEKLFF
V: TRBV3-1/TRBV3-2
D: NA
size: NA
J: TRBJ1-4

DNA: TGTGCCAGTAGTATAGGACTGTACTACGAGCAGTACTTC
CDR3: CASSIGLYYEQYF
V: TRBV19
D: NA
size: once
J: TRBJ2-7

DNA: TGTGCCAGCAGCTTGTCAGGGGGTGCTGGGGCCAACGTCCTGACTTTC
CDR3: CASSLSGGAGANVLTF
V: TRBV5-6
D: TRBD1
size: few
J: TRBJ2-6

DNA: TGCGCCAGCAGTCGTTTGTGCCACAATCCAGGCCAGTCTAACGAGCAGTACTTC
CDR3: CASSRLCHNPGQSNEQYF
V: TRBV23-1
D: NA
size: NA
J: TRBJ2-7

DNA: TGTGCCAGCACCTCGGCGGGGAATTCAGCCGGCTACACCTTC
CDR3: CASTSAGNSAGYTF
V: TRBV28
D: NA
size: NA
J: TRBJ1-2

DNA: TGCGCCAGCAGCTTGGGGACAGGGGTATTGACAGATACGCAGTATTTT
CDR3: CASSLGTGVLTDTQYF
V: TRBV5-1
D: TRBD1
size: once
J: TRBJ2-3

DNA: TGTGCCAGCAGCACCGGACTAGCGGGGGGGGGAGAGACCCAGTACTTC
CDR3: CASSTGLAGGGETQYF
V: TRBV7-7
D: TRBD2
size: NA
J: TRBJ2-5

DNA: TGTGCCAGCAGCCCAGGGACAGGGGACTCCAATCAGCCCCAGCATTTT
CDR3: CASSPGTGDSNQPQHF
V: TRBV7-9
D: TRBD1
size: NA
J: TRBJ1-5

DNA: TGTGCCAGCAGTAGGACAGGCTCCTACAATGAGCAGTTCTTC
CDR3: CASSRTGSYNEQFF
V: TRBV9
D: TRBD1
size: NA
J: TRBJ2-1

DNA: TGTGCCAGCAGCCGACAGGGGGCACATGAAAAACTGTTTTTT
CDR3: CASSRQGAHEKLFF
V: TRBV6-5
D: TRBD1
size: once
J: TRBJ1-4

DNA: TGTGCCAGCAGGGTGACTAGCGGGGTGTACAATGAGCAGTTCTTC
CDR3: CASRVTSGVYNEQFF
V: TRBV7-6
D: TRBD2
size: NA
J: TRBJ2-1

DNA: TGCGCCAGCAGCTTGGGGACATCTCCCTACGAGCAGTACTTC
CDR3: CASSLGTSPYEQYF
V: TRBV5-1
D: NA
size: NA
J: TRBJ2-7

DNA: TGTGCCACGGGGGGACTAGCGGGATATCACGAGCAGTACTTC
CDR3: CATGGLAGYHEQYF
V: TRBV19
D: TRBD2
size: NA
J: TRBJ2-7

DNA: TGCGCCAGCAGCCCAGGACTCAGGCCCTACGAGCAGTACTTC
CDR3: CASSPGLRPYEQYF
V: TRBV5-1
D: NA
size: NA
J: TRBJ2-7

DNA: TGTGCCAGCAGCTTGGGGGGACAGTACGGCTACACCTTC
CDR3: CASSLGGQYGYTF
V: TRBV5-4
D: TRBD1
size: NA
J: TRBJ1-2

DNA: TGTGCCAGCAGGGAGTCACGACAGACCTTCTATGGCTACACCTTC
CDR3: CASRESRQTFYGYTF
V: TRBV2
D: NA
size: NA
J: TRBJ1-2

DNA: TGTGCCATCAGTGTTGACATCGAGCGGTACTACGAGCAGTACTTC
CDR3: CAISVDIERYYEQYF
V: TRBV10-3
D: NA
size: NA
J: TRBJ2-7